The rows below give T cell receptor beta chains drawn from one sample of a study of blood T cell repertoires in COVID-19. Repertoires were generated with immunoSEQ multiplex PCR, while TCRdb's copy carries only in-frame clones and drops some. The sample holds about 69,000 clones; roughly three quarters are singletons and the top ten take around 47%. What was sequenced was peripheral blood. The source is a human donor in a cohort sampled during active COVID-19. Both conserved end residues are part of each CDR3. D genes are given only for firm matches. The listing skips clone size in some rows; elsewhere it reads once, few, many or a size class.

>NA|TRBV29-1|NA|TRBJ1-2
CSVEADTPNYGYTF
TGCAGCGTTGAGGCGGACACTCCTAACTATGGCTACACCTTC
>NA|TRBV6-4|NA|TRBJ2-3
CASSLGDTQYF
TGTGCCAGCAGTCTAGGAGATACGCAGTATTTT
>NA|TRBV21-1|NA|TRBJ1-5
CASSKDIRRESNQPQHF
TGTGCCAGCAGCAAAGATATCAGGAGGGAAAGCAATCAGCCCCAGCATTTT
>TRBD1|TRBV6-1|NA|TRBJ1-5
CASSEGTGVNQPQHF
TGTGCCAGCAGTGAAGGGACAGGGGTCAATCAGCCCCAGCATTTT
>NA|TRBV11-2|NA|TRBJ2-7
CASSLIPGAYEQYF
TGTGCCAGCAGCTTAATACCGGGGGCCTACGAGCAGTACTTC
>NA|TRBV7-8|NA|TRBJ2-7
CASSLGTLGYEQYF
TGTGCCAGCAGCTTAGGGACTTTAGGGTACGAGCAGTACTTC
>TRBD2|TRBV6-5|few|TRBJ2-5
CASSPSGTKQETQYF
TGTGCCAGCAGTCCTAGCGGGACTAAACAAGAGACCCAGTACTTC
>NA|TRBV18|NA|TRBJ1-1
CASSPGQRSTEAFF
TGTGCCAGCTCACCAGGCCAACGGAGCACTGAAGCTTTCTTT
>NA|TRBV13|NA|TRBJ1-6
CASSRRASYNSPLHF
TGTGCCAGCAGCAGGAGGGCCTCCTATAATTCACCCCTCCACTTT
>TRBD2|TRBV24-1|NA|TRBJ2-7
CATSDSGLAVSYEQYF
TGTGCCACCAGTGACTCCGGACTAGCGGTTTCCTACGAGCAGTACTTC